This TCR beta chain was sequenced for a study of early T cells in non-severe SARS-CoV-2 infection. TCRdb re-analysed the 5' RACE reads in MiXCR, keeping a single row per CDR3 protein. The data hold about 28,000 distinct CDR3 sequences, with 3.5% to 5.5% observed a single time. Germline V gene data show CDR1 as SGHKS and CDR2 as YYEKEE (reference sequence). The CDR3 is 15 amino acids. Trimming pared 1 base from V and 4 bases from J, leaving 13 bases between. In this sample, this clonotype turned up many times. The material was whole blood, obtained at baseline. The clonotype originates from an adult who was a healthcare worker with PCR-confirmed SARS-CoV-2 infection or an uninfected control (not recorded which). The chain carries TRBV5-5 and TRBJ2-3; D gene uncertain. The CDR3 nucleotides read TGTGCCAGCAGCTTGTATATTAGGGAAGCAGATACGCAGTATTTT. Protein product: CASSLYIREADTQYF.